Listed here are 10 T cell receptor beta chains from one sample, sequenced in a study of response to subunit inactivated influenza vaccine. TCRdb reanalysed the RT-PCR reads using MiXCR and keeps one entry per CDR3 protein. The sample lists 530,000 or so distinct CDR3 sequences, roughly 23% occurring once. This sample comprised CD4+ T cells sorted from PBMCs, obtained 4 to 6 days after vaccination. The source of these receptors is a man in his fifties or sixties who received an inactivated influenza vaccine.

This clonotype has ten or more counts. The V call is TRBV27, the J call TRBJ2-7; possibly TRBD2 for D (6 bases). The ends were cut back, 8 bases at V and 2 bases at J, with 13 bases in the middle. The CDR3 has 13 amino acids. CDR1 and CDR2 (germline): MNHEY, SMNVEV (reference sequence). CDR3 nucleotide sequence: TGTGCCAGCGCGGAGGGGACTCCCTACGAGCAGTACTTC. It translates to CASAEGTPYEQYF.

The V gene is TRBV7-2, the J gene TRBJ2-1; 9 bases align to TRBD2. J was trimmed by 9 bases and V by 1 base; bases with no gene match: 10. CDR1 and CDR2 (germline): SGHTA, FQGNSA. This CDR3 comprises 16 residues. CDR3 sequence reads: CASSLEGAGGPGEQFF. CDR3 bases: TGTGCCAGCAGCTTAGAAGGGGCGGGAGGGCCGGGTGAGCAGTTCTTC.

This sequence joins TRBV20-1 and TRBJ2-5; 7 bases fit TRBD1. V shed 2 bases and J 5 bases; nucleotides not matched to a gene: 5. Germline CDR1 DFQATT, CDR2 SNEGSKA (reference sequence). CDR3 size: 13 residues. CDR3 amino acids: CSARQGVGETQYF. Written as DNA, the CDR3 is TGCAGTGCTAGACAGGGGGTTGGGGAGACCCAGTACTTC.

V and J are TRBV27 and TRBJ2-7; D may be TRBD2 (6 bases). V was clipped by 0 bases and J by 3 bases, with 15 bases between them. This CDR3 is 16 amino acids long. Germline V CDR1 and CDR2: MNHEY, SMNVEV (reference sequence). The CDR3 reads CASSLSSGGTGYEQYF. Here the CDR3 DNA reads TGTGCCAGCAGTTTATCTAGTGGGGGGACGGGCTACGAGCAGTACTTC.

The chain joins TRBV14 to TRBJ2-3; D gene unclear. There are 15 residues in the CDR3. V was clipped by 4 bases and J by 2 bases, with 13 bases between them. Germline V gives CDR1 SGHDN, CDR2 FVKESK. Here the CDR3 DNA reads TGTGCCAGCAGCCCAATACGGTCCTACACAGATACGCAGTATTTT. Protein product: CASSPIRSYTDTQYF.

This sequence joins TRBV29-1 and TRBJ2-7, with TRBD1 matching over 7 bases. Germline values: CDR1 SQVTM, CDR2 ANQGSEA. This CDR3 region has 11 residues. V lost 4 bases to trimming and J lost 6 bases; unmatched junction nucleotides: 3. CDR3 nucleotides: TGCAGCGTTGCTAGGGGGCCCGAGCAGTACTTC. It translates to CSVARGPEQYF.

This chain uses TRBV20-1 with TRBJ2-3; D is unresolved. Per germline, CDR1 DFQATT and CDR2 SNEGSKA (reference sequence). The CDR3 totals 12 residues. V lost 3 bases to trimming and J lost 0 bases, with 4 bases between them. CDR3 coding DNA: TGCAGTGCTAGTTTTAGCACAGATACGCAGTATTTT. It encodes CSASFSTDTQYF.

This clonotype came up a few times. This rearrangement joins TRBV29-1 to TRBJ2-7; D unresolved. The CDR3 spans 13 residues. V gave up 1 base and J gave up 5 bases, with 12 bases separating them. Germline CDR1 reads SQVTM; CDR2 reads ANQGSEA. CDR3 in amino acids: CSVEGAARDEQYF. Here the CDR3 DNA reads TGCAGCGTTGAAGGGGCAGCGCGCGACGAGCAGTACTTC.

This chain connects TRBV20-1 to TRBJ2-1; 8 bases align to TRBD2. After removal of 0 bases from V and 3 bases from J, the junction contained 7 bases not matched to a gene. Germline CDR1 and CDR2: DFQATT and SNEGSKA (reference sequence). The CDR3 sequence is 16 residues long. The CDR3 nucleotides are TGCAGTGCTAGAGATTTGGCTAGCGGGTTCTACAATGAGCAGTTCTTC. This gives the protein CSARDLASGFYNEQFF.

This clonotype was found a few times. The CDR3 nucleotides read TGTGCCAGCAGAGCGGGCCTCTACGAGCAGTACTTC. Its translation: CASRAGLYEQYF. The V gene is TRBV12-3 or TRBV12-4, the J gene TRBJ2-7, with D possibly being TRBD2 (6 bases). This CDR3 has 12 amino acids. The V gene lost 6 bases and the J gene lost 3 bases, with 9 bases spanning the gap.